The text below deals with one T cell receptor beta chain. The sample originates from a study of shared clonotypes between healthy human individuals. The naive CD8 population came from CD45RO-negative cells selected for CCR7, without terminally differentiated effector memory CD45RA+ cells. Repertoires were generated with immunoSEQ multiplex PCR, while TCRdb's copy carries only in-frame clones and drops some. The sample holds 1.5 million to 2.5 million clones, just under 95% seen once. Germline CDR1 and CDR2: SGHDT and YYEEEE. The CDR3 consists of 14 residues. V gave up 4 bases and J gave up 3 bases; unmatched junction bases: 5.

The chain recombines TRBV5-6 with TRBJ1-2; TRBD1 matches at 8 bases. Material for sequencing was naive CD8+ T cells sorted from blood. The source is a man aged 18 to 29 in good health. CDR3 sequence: CASSHRGTDYGYTF. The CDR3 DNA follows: TGTGCCAGCAGCCACAGGGGGACTGACTATGGCTACACCTTC.